The clone carrying this T cell receptor beta chain has a single count. Its specificity is unknown. The table came from immunoSEQ multiplex PCR; TCRdb's copy has only in-frame clones and leaves some out. This table has 150,000 to 200,000 clones, less than 90% appearing once. This entry belongs to a study of lymphopenia after photon versus proton radiotherapy. Overall study findings and caveats: Oligoclonal CD8+ Temra expansion after nadir drove photon patients' diversity drop.

The source is a man over 45 with gastric cancer. The material sequenced was peripheral blood, taken from a patient treated with photon-based radiotherapy.

The CDR3 DNA is TGTGCCAGCAGCTTAGGGGGACTAGCGGAGGTGGGTGCGGATACGCAGTATTTT. Its protein is CASSLGGLAEVGADTQYF. V usage is TRBV11-2 and J usage is TRBJ2-3; TRBD2 matches 11 bases. The V gene's germline CDR1 is SGHAT and CDR2 FQNNGV. Germline trimming cut 1 base from V and 6 bases from J; bases unmatched to any gene: 12. This CDR3 region has 18 residues.